Listed below are T cell receptor beta chains from one sample, sequenced in a study of T-cell reconstitution after alpha-beta-depleted transplantation in children. TCRdb passed the PCR reads through MiXCR, listing each CDR3 protein once. The sample includes about 580,000 distinct CDR3 sequences, 23% of them seen just once. The sequencing here drew on PBMCs, mostly from graft donor cells, taken 360 days after TCRalphabeta/CD19-depleted stem cell transplant. These receptors all come from a boy under three years old who had a stem cell transplant for acute myeloid leukemia, so the T cells may come from the graft donor. Both conserved end residues are part of each CDR3. Fields, in order: clone size, D gene, V gene, J gene, CDR3 DNA, CDR3 protein. The D gene is left open where the match is weak. The size entry is marked missing in some rows and otherwise reads once, few, many or a size class.

many	.	TRBV12-3/TRBV12-4	TRBJ2-1	TGTGCCAGCAGTTTAGGGGGACGGAATTACAATGAGCAGTTCTTC	CASSLGGRNYNEQFF
.	.	TRBV2	TRBJ2-4	TGTGCCAGCGAGCGCGAAGGGAGGACCCTTTTAGCCAAAAACATTCAGCACTTC	CASEREGRTLLAKNIQHF
.	TRBD2	TRBV6-5	TRBJ2-1	TGTGCCAGCAGTTACGGACTAGCGGGGGGACTTCTCCCCTACAATGAGCAGTTCTTC	CASSYGLAGGLLPYNEQFF
many	TRBD1	TRBV7-6	TRBJ2-1	TGTGCCAGCAGCCCAACAGGGGGCAAGTACAATGAGCAGTTCTTC	CASSPTGGKYNEQFF
.	.	TRBV5-1	TRBJ2-5	TGCGCCAGCAGCTTGTGGGGAACCGAGACCCAGTACTTC	CASSLWGTETQYF
few	TRBD2	TRBV24-1	TRBJ2-2	TGTGCCACCAGGGGGACTAGCGCCGGGGAGCTGTTTTTT	CATRGTSAGELFF
.	.	TRBV28	TRBJ2-1	TGTGCCAGCAGTCCTATAGGGGGGGACGGATGGGAGCAGTTCTTC	CASSPIGGDGWEQFF
.	TRBD2	TRBV7-9	TRBJ2-1	TGCAGCGGGGGGGCAAGCAATGAGCAGTTCTTC	CSGGASNEQFF
many	.	TRBV25-1	TRBJ2-6	TGTGCCAGCAGTGAACCTCAAAAGGGGTTCTCAGGGGCCAACGTCCTGACTTTC	CASSEPQKGFSGANVLTF
few	TRBD1	TRBV20-1	TRBJ1-4	TGCAGTGCTAGTCAGGGGGCGTGGGAAAAACTGTTTTTT	CSASQGAWEKLFF
.	.	TRBV14	TRBJ2-3	TGTGCCAGCAGCCAACTTGTGGGACCTCGCACAGATACGCAGTATTTT	CASSQLVGPRTDTQYF
.	TRBD1	TRBV5-1	TRBJ2-1	TGCGCCAGCAGCTGGAGGTCTCCGGGACAGGGGTACAATGAGCAGTTCTTC	CASSWRSPGQGYNEQFF
.	.	TRBV6-5	TRBJ2-2	TGTGCCAGCAGTTTCAGGCCAGCGAACACCGGGGAGCTGTTTTTT	CASSFRPANTGELFF
many	.	TRBV20-1	TRBJ2-3	TGCAGTGCTACAGGGGACACAGATACGCAGTATTTT	CSATGDTDTQYF
.	.	TRBV5-8	TRBJ1-2	TGTGCCAGCAGCGTCCGGCGGACACTACGGGGCTACACCTTC	CASSVRRTLRGYTF
many	.	TRBV4-3	TRBJ2-7	TGCGCCAGCAGCCAAGGGTGGGAGACCCTCAAGAACTACGAGCAGTACTTC	CASSQGWETLKNYEQYF
few	.	TRBV5-5	TRBJ2-1	TGTGCCAGCAGCTTGGAAGGACCCTTCAATGAGCAGTTCTTC	CASSLEGPFNEQFF
few	TRBD1	TRBV20-1	TRBJ1-5	TGCAGTGCTAGAGATCCAGGACAGGGGGCCACATATAGCAATCAGCCCCAGCATTTT	CSARDPGQGATYSNQPQHF
few	TRBD1	TRBV20-1	TRBJ2-1	TGCAGTGCTACGGAATTCGGGACAGGGGTAAACAATGAGCAGTTCTTC	CSATEFGTGVNNEQFF
many	.	TRBV13	TRBJ1-6	TGTGCCAGCAGCTTAGGAGGGCCCTCCTATAATTCACCCCTCCACTTT	CASSLGGPSYNSPLHF
.	.	TRBV5-1	TRBJ2-2	TGCGCCAGCATCCATGAAACGGGGACCGGGGAGCTGTTTTTT	CASIHETGTGELFF
few	.	TRBV29-1	TRBJ2-2	TGCAGCGTTTGGTTGGAAACCGGGGAGCTGTTTTTT	CSVWLETGELFF
few	.	TRBV7-2	TRBJ2-3	TGTGCCAGCAGCGGGGGGGGCGGTGGAGATACGCAGTATTTT	CASSGGGGGDTQYF
.	.	TRBV6-5	TRBJ2-1	TGTGCCAGCGGTCGGCGGGGCTCTGAGCAGTTCTTC	CASGRRGSEQFF
.	.	TRBV25-1	TRBJ1-2	TGTGCCAGCAGTGAATTCGGACAGTACTATGGCTACACCTTC	CASSEFGQYYGYTF
few	.	TRBV20-1	TRBJ2-1	TGCAGTGCTAGAGATGGTAGCCTACTAAGGTCCTACAATGAGCAGTTCTTC	CSARDGSLLRSYNEQFF
few	.	TRBV6-4	TRBJ2-1	TGTGCCAGCAGTGAATTTGCAGCGATGTTGGTCAATGAGCAGTTCTTC	CASSEFAAMLVNEQFF
many	.	TRBV12-3/TRBV12-4	TRBJ2-2	TGTGCCAGCAGTTTAGGTCGGCCAGGTGTCACCGGGGAGCTGTTTTTT	CASSLGRPGVTGELFF
.	.	TRBV4-3	TRBJ2-4	TGCGCCAGCAGCCTAGGTGTTGTAGACGGAGGAGAAAACATTCAGTACTTC	CASSLGVVDGGENIQYF